One sample yielded the 26 T cell receptor beta chains listed below, sequenced in a study of OX40 agonist ivuxolimab in advanced cancers. TCRdb keeps only in-frame clones here, not all; method: immunoSEQ multiplex PCR. The data contain 40,000 to 45,000 clones, roughly four fifths of them singletons. The specimen was CD4+ or CD8+ T cells sorted from blood, collected in a trial of the OX40 agonist ivuxolimab. All receptors come from an adult with an advanced solid tumor such as melanoma, head and neck, liver or kidney cancer.

The chain employs TRBV5-1 and TRBJ1-2, with TRBD1 matching 7 bases. The CDR3 is made up of 13 amino acids. The V and J ends lost 2 bases and 6 bases, in that order; junction bases with no gene match: 4. CDR1 is SGHRS, CDR2 YFSETQ, per germline. The CDR3 is CASSFIGGDGYTF. The CDR3 DNA follows: TGCGCCAGCAGCTTTATAGGGGGCGATGGCTACACCTTC.

The sample holds a few counts of this clone. This sequence joins TRBV7-2 and TRBJ2-1, with 10 positions matching TRBD2. This CDR3 has 15 amino acids. The trim removed 4 bases at V and 0 bases at J, leaving 0 bases unmatched. The germline V gene has CDR1 SGHTA and CDR2 FQGNSA. Here the CDR3 reads CASSWTSGSYNEQFF. For the CDR3, the DNA is TGTGCCAGCAGCTGGACTAGCGGCTCCTACAATGAGCAGTTCTTC.

This chain joins TRBV30 and TRBJ2-2; D is undetermined. Trimming cost V 0 bases and J 1 base, with 6 bases left between them. From germline, CDR1 is GTSNPN and CDR2 SVGIG (reference sequence). This CDR3 spans 14 amino acids. As DNA, the CDR3 is TGTGCCTGGAGTGTAGCCAGGAACACCGGGGAGCTGTTTTTT. It is translated as CAWSVARNTGELFF.

The V and J genes are TRBV7-8 and TRBJ1-2; D not certain. V was cut by 1 base and J by 4 bases, with 13 bases left in between. This CDR3 contains 15 residues. CDR1 SGHVS and CDR2 FQNEAQ come from the germline V gene. CDR3 in amino acids: CASSLGGRAIYGYTF. For the CDR3, the DNA is TGTGCCAGCAGCTTAGGTGGAAGGGCCATCTATGGCTACACCTTC.

The chain uses TRBV5-4 and TRBJ1-2; 8 nucleotides agree with TRBD1. CDR3 length: 15 residues. The trim removed 4 bases at V and 9 bases at J, leaving 14 bases unmatched. Germline values: CDR1 SGHNT, CDR2 YYREEE (reference sequence). CDR3 nucleotide sequence: TGTGCCAGCAGCCGTATCATGGACAGGGCTTTTAGCTACACCTTC. Translation: CASSRIMDRAFSYTF.

The chain has TRBV13 and TRBJ2-4; D might be TRBD2 (6 bases). Germline V gives CDR1 PRHDT, CDR2 FYEKMQ (reference sequence). Deletions cut 5 bases from V and 8 bases from J, with 13 bases between. The CDR3 has 13 residues. CDR3 sequence: CASSIRGGDIQYF. The CDR3 bases are TGTGCCAGCAGCATTCGAGGAGGGGACATTCAGTACTTC.

The chain has TRBV19 and TRBJ2-1, with a tentative D call TRBD1 (6 bases). This CDR3 has 16 amino acids. Looked up from germline, CDR1 is LNHDA and CDR2 is SQIVND (reference sequence). The germline V and J ends were trimmed by 3 bases and 1 base, with 13 bases remaining between them. CDR3 residues: CASSIRDIVSYNEQFF. CDR3 coding DNA: TGTGCCAGTAGTATCAGGGACATAGTATCCTACAATGAGCAGTTCTTC.

The CDR3: CASSPTSGSYNEQFF. DNA for the CDR3: TGTGCCAGCAGCCCCACTAGCGGGAGTTACAATGAGCAGTTCTTC. J is TRBJ2-1 and V is TRBV7-3; 11 nucleotides line up with TRBD2. V shed 5 bases and J 4 bases; nucleotides not matched to a gene: 4. CDR1 and CDR2 (germline): SGHTA, FQGTGA. The CDR3 loop spans 15 amino acids. The complete variable domain, with remaining parts taken from reference TRBV7-3 and TRBJ2-1, reads GAGVSQTPSNKVTEKGKYVELRCDPISGHTALYWYRQSLGQGPEFLIYFQGTGAADDSGLPNDRFFAVRPEGSVSTLKIQRTERGDSAVYLCASSPTSGSYNEQFFGPGTRLTVL.

The chain recombines TRBV2 with TRBJ2-3; 7 nucleotides align to TRBD1. V shed 11 bases, J shed 1 base, and the junction held 12 bases outside the gene matches. Germline CDR1 is SNHLY and CDR2 is FYNNEI. This CDR3 spans 15 amino acids. DNA for the CDR3: TGTGCCGGAGACCAATATGGACAGGGCACAGATACGCAGTATTTT. It encodes CAGDQYGQGTDTQYF.

The chain recombines TRBV5-4 with TRBJ2-2; TRBD2 aligns across 8 bases. Germline CDR1 SGHNT, CDR2 YYREEE (reference sequence). After removal of 3 bases from V and 3 bases from J, the junction contained 7 bases not matched to a gene. The CDR3 loop spans 16 amino acids. The CDR3: CASSSGGAGDTGELFF. CDR3 DNA sequence: TGTGCCAGCAGCTCCGGGGGGGCAGGGGACACCGGGGAGCTGTTTTTT.

The rearrangement links TRBV4-1 to TRBJ1-1; TRBD1 might be the D (5 bases). This CDR3 region has 14 residues. V dropped 0 bases and J dropped 1 base, with 6 bases sitting between them. Germline V CDR1 and CDR2: MGHRA, YSYEKL. In DNA form, the CDR3 reads TGCGCCAGCAGCCAAGAACAGGCGAACACTGAAGCTTTCTTT. Encoded protein: CASSQEQANTEAFF.

This clone was observed a handful of times. This chain joins TRBV6-1 and TRBJ1-1; D is unresolved. In germline, CDR1 is MNHNS, CDR2 SASEGT. CDR3 length: 15 residues. Between the trimmed V and J ends, which lost 2 bases and 1 base, there was a span of 11 bases. CDR3 coding DNA: TGTGCCAGCAGTGAATCTACCGCGCGGAACACTGAAGCTTTCTTT. Translation gives CASSESTARNTEAFF.

The chain combines TRBV19 with TRBJ2-1, with D possibly matching TRBD2 (5 bases). CDR1 is LNHDA, CDR2 SQIVND, per germline (reference sequence). V shed 3 bases and J shed 0 bases, with 9 bases lying between them. The CDR3 loop spans 15 amino acids. CDR3: CASSMDFSSYNEQFF. DNA of the CDR3: TGTGCCAGTAGTATGGACTTTAGCTCCTACAATGAGCAGTTCTTC.

As DNA, the CDR3 is TGTGCCATCAACCGCGGGACAGGGGTCACAGATACGCAGTATTTT. It yields the protein CAINRGTGVTDTQYF. V gene TRBV10-3 combines with J gene TRBJ2-3, with 10 bases lining up with TRBD1. The CDR3 length is 15 residues. Per the germline V gene, CDR1 is ENHRY and CDR2 is SYGVKD. J gave up 2 bases and V 7 bases, and 6 bases lay outside the gene matches.

This chain links TRBV2 with TRBJ1-1; a weak D match, TRBD1 (6 bases). CDR1 and CDR2 from the germline V gene are SNHLY and FYNNEI. The CDR3 has 16 residues. V lost 4 bases and J lost 0, with 15 bases in between. The CDR3 DNA reads as TGTGCCAGCAGTGGGCCCGGGGGGCGGGTGAACACTGAAGCTTTCTTT. Encoded protein: CASSGPGGRVNTEAFF.

This clone was found a few times. At one end the junction does not follow the germline gene, possibly because of a read error. V usage is TRBV15 and J usage is TRBJ2-4; TRBD2 matches at 7 bases. The length of the CDR3 is 14 residues. Germline V gene sequence: CDR1 LNHNV, CDR2 YYDKDF (reference sequence). CDR3: CATSREALGGSLFF. The CDR3 bases are TGTGCCACCAGCAGAGAGGCCCTCGGCGGGAGTTTGTTCTTC.

This clone appeared a few times. At one end, the junction sequence differs from germline, possibly due to a read error. The rearrangement links TRBV5-1 to TRBJ1-2, with 8 bases matching TRBD1. This CDR3 is built from 12 residues. The germline gives CDR1 SGHRS, CDR2 YFSETQ. CDR3 nucleotide sequence: TGCGCCAGCAGCTTGGACAGGGGGAACATTAGCTTC. Encoded protein: CASSLDRGNISF.

The CDR3 DNA reads as TGTGCCAGCAGCCAAGTCCCCCACGGCTATGGCTACACCTTC. This gives the protein CASSQVPHGYGYTF. This chain uses TRBV4-2 with TRBJ1-2, with unresolved D. V shed 1 base and J shed 4 bases, with 10 bases lying between them. The CDR3 has 14 amino acids. The germline V gene has CDR1 LGHNA and CDR2 YNFKEQ.

The V gene is TRBV5-1, the J gene TRBJ1-1; tentatively, D is TRBD1 (6 bases). Trimming shortened V by 3 bases and J by 2 bases, and 11 bases separated the two germline ends. The length of the CDR3 is 14 residues. Germline V gives CDR1 SGHRS, CDR2 YFSETQ. The CDR3 loop reads CASSWQGRNTEAFF. CDR3 coding DNA: TGCGCCAGCAGCTGGCAGGGGAGAAACACTGAAGCTTTCTTT.

CDR3 residues: CSATRTDTQYF. In DNA form, the CDR3 reads TGCAGTGCTACCCGCACAGATACGCAGTATTTT. The chain couples TRBV20-1 to TRBJ2-3; no definite D call. V lost 4 bases and J 1 base, leaving 3 bases between the germline ends. The CDR3 sequence is 11 residues long. The germline V gene encodes CDR1 DFQATT and CDR2 SNEGSKA (reference sequence).

The chain has TRBV2 and TRBJ2-1; no reliable D call. Trimming left V 7 bases short and J 10 bases short, with 14 bases between. This CDR3 comprises 12 residues. Germline CDR1 reads SNHLY; CDR2 reads FYNNEI. The CDR3 is CASTLDRGEQFF. Written as DNA, the CDR3 is TGTGCCAGCACTCTTGACCGTGGGGAGCAGTTCTTC.

This sequence joins TRBV4-1 and TRBJ1-1; D might be TRBD1 (5 bases). The CDR3 runs 14 residues. CDR1 and CDR2 (germline): MGHRA, YSYEKL. V lost 3 bases to trimming and J lost 4 bases, with 12 bases between them. The CDR3 loop reads CASSHTGFGTEAFF. Written as DNA, the CDR3 is TGCGCCAGCAGCCATACAGGTTTTGGCACTGAAGCTTTCTTT.

The genes are TRBV7-8 and TRBJ2-7, with D possibly being TRBD2 (6 bases). The CDR3 sequence is 16 residues long. Germline lookup yields CDR1 SGHVS and CDR2 FQNEAQ. V lost 1 base and J lost 2, with 15 bases in between. Written as DNA, the CDR3 is TGTGCCAGCAGCTTAGGTACCAGGGCTAGCGCCTACGAGCAGTACTTC. Translating gives CASSLGTRASAYEQYF.

The chain joins TRBV2 to TRBJ2-7, with no clear D. V was cut by 6 bases and J by 4 bases, with 16 bases left in between. There are 14 residues in the CDR3. The germline gives CDR1 SNHLY, CDR2 FYNNEI. CDR3 nucleotides: TGTGCCAGCAGCGTGGGTGCCGCGTGGTACGAGCAGTACTTC. Translated: CASSVGAAWYEQYF.

This sequence joins TRBV9 and TRBJ2-1, with TRBD2 matching over 8 bases. This CDR3 comprises 17 residues. J gave up 1 base and V 0 bases, and 6 bases lay outside the gene matches. Germline V gives CDR1 SGDLS, CDR2 YYNGEE. The CDR3 reads CASSVESGRGSYNEQFF. The DNA of the CDR3 is TGTGCCAGCAGCGTAGAAAGCGGGAGAGGGTCCTACAATGAGCAGTTCTTC.

This clone was observed a handful of times. The gene calls are TRBV5-6 and TRBJ1-1; D is possibly TRBD1 (5 bases). Germline V CDR1 and CDR2: SGHDT, YYEEEE. Trimming left V 0 bases short and J 1 base short, with 16 bases between. The CDR3 totals 17 residues. CDR3 region: CASSLDVGWGRNTEAFF. The CDR3 DNA reads as TGTGCCAGCAGCTTGGATGTTGGTTGGGGGAGGAACACTGAAGCTTTCTTT.